This T cell receptor (beta chain) was retrieved from a study of OX40 agonist ivuxolimab in advanced cancers. Study-wide findings and caveats: Expanded clones tended on average to be more numerous among CD8+ T cells than CD4+.

Germline V gene data show CDR1 as SGHAT and CDR2 as FQDESV (reference sequence). This CDR3 has 13 residues. V was trimmed by 0 bases and J by 5 bases, leaving 6 bases between them. Regarding this clone: As yet, its antigen is unknown.

The assay was immunoSEQ multiplex PCR, and TCRdb's table has in-frame clones only and misses some. Of fewer than 70,000 clones listed, around nine tenths were seen once; the top ten hold 1% to 1.2%. The receptor was isolated from an adult with an advanced solid tumor such as melanoma, head and neck, liver or kidney cancer. The material was CD4+ or CD8+ T cells sorted from blood, obtained in a trial of the OX40 agonist ivuxolimab. J is TRBJ2-3 and V is TRBV11-1; no definite D call. CDR3 in amino acids: CASSLARQDTQYF. The CDR3 DNA sequence: TGTGCCAGCAGCTTAGCGCGGCAAGATACGCAGTATTTT.